This TCR beta chain was found in a study of T cell responses to AZD1222 COVID-19 vaccine (dated by TCRdb to about 2021). Looking at the study overall: TCR sequencing was performed for roughly 240 trial participants, of whom some 200 were given two doses of AZD1222 and some 26 were given two doses of MenACWY control vaccine. Trial participants were enrolled by age into subgroups of 18-55, 56-69 and 70-plus years, and about 150, 27 and 61 TCR-sequenced participants, respectively, were included in these subgroups. On the study overall, not on this receptor specifically: Participants were mostly white British, with more females than males. The authors suggested clonal diversity may have been underestimated. Only six AZD1222 recipients were SARS-CoV-2 seropositive at baseline, limiting conclusions about previously exposed vaccinees. CD4 TCRs associated with the vaccine covered the entire spike protein, and the dominant responses were in regions 160-218 and 743-854. Because no samples from the day 14 peak response were available, repertoires could be characterized only after the peak T cell response. Epitopes outside the regions mutated in the B.1.351 and B.1.1.7 variants were reportedly recognized by nearly half of the unique spike-specific TCRs. A significant rise in spike-specific TCR breadth and depth was observed after two AZD1222 doses relative to day 0 and relative to MenACWY recipients. In the small 56-69-year group, the increase in depth fell short of significance, most likely because of low power.

With regard to this clone: No cognate antigen has been identified for it. Base qualities are not at hand, and no much larger clone is one base apart.

The CDR3 regions of human TCRbeta chains were analyzed by immunosequencing. Turning to the authors' computational methods: TCRs in the repertoires were matched against a reference library of SARS-CoV-2-specific TCRs that had been generated with the MIRA antigen-specificity platform. Breadth was defined as the fraction of unique TCRs that were SARS-CoV-2-associated, and depth was defined as the fraction of total T cells that were SARS-CoV-2-associated. Using the MIRA data, every spike-specific TCR was mapped to the spike region that the TCR reacted to and assigned to either a CD4 or a CD8 class. Log10-transformed breadth and depth values were compared by one-way ANOVA with Sidak's multiple comparisons tests. Sourced from immuneACCESS, this table was stored by TCRdb with only in-frame sequences that have V and J called. A share of the clones is absent; for the studies checked, an unresolved V gene accounts for under half, and the remainder has no known explanation. The DNA gave D and trimming, while V, J and clone size come from that table. This sample holds about 150,000 clones; around 86% were observed only once. The biggest ten clones account for around 4.3% of the sample.

The cysteine opens and the phenylalanine closes a CDR3 of 16 amino acids. The DNA shown is the 48-base CDR3, in frame from base 1. Relative to germline, V is 2 bases shorter and J is 1 base shorter, with 14 bases between their ends. CDR1 and CDR2 (SGHDN, FVKESK) derive from the germline V gene. The sample's time point label, in plain terms: baseline before first vaccination. Reading the label with the study, this specimen's treatment or condition is: meningococcal conjugate vaccine given as trial control. Vaccinee samples were obtained from the UK trials COV001 and COV002, which included a single-blind randomized controlled phase 2/3 trial of AZD1222 (ChAdOx1 nCoV-19) in healthy adults. Trial participant PBMC samples were collected at day 0 and day 28 after the second dose for TCRbeta chain sequencing.

Sample: peripheral blood, taken on day 0 of MenACWY control vaccination. This receptor was taken from an adult in good health. The chain is encoded by TRBV14 joined to TRBJ2-5, with the D gene too uncertain to name. The CDR3 reads as follows: CASSQFRLGSQETQYF. The bases read TGTGCCAGCAGCCAATTCCGACTGGGATCCCAAGAGACCCAGTACTTC.